One sample yielded the 17 T cell receptor beta chains listed below, sequenced in a study of blood T cell repertoires in COVID-19. The method was immunoSEQ multiplex PCR; TCRdb's version includes in-frame clones alone and lacks a portion of them. The sample lists around 260,000 clones; approximately 83% were seen once. Sequences were obtained from peripheral blood. These TCRs come from a person aged 65 to 79 with COVID-19, enrolled during active disease.

The V and J genes are TRBV27 and TRBJ2-5; 7 nucleotides line up with TRBD1. CDR1 and CDR2 from the germline V gene are MNHEY and SMNVEV (reference sequence). This CDR3 is built from 13 residues. The V segment lost 1 base and the J segment 5 bases; nucleotides outside the gene matches: 1. CDR3 sequence reads: CASSLFRGETQYF. The CDR3 DNA reads TGTGCCAGCAGTTTATTCAGGGGGGAGACCCAGTACTTC.

The chain couples TRBV7-2 to TRBJ1-3; D not resolved. Germline V gene lookup returns CDR1 SGHTA and CDR2 FQGNSA. With 2 bases removed from V and 0 bases from J, the gap between germline ends came to 11 bases. The CDR3 is made up of 16 amino acids. In DNA form, the CDR3 reads TGTGCCAGCAGCTTACTCCCGGGTTCCTCTGGAAACACCATATATTTT. Its translation: CASSLLPGSSGNTIYF.

The V and J genes are TRBV11-1 and TRBJ1-1, with 7 bases that match TRBD1. CDR1 SGHAT and CDR2 FQDESV come from the germline V gene (reference sequence). This CDR3 is built from 16 residues. V shed 5 bases, J shed 4 bases, and the junction held 13 bases outside the gene matches. The CDR3 spells CASSPPQRQGGTEAFF. The CDR3 region has the DNA TGTGCCAGCAGCCCCCCACAAAGACAGGGAGGCACTGAAGCTTTCTTT.

The CDR3, as DNA: TGTGCCAGCAGCACTAACCCACAGGGGGCCTTGAATGAGCAGTTCTTC. Translating it yields CASSTNPQGALNEQFF. The J gene is TRBJ2-1, the V gene TRBV7-2; TRBD1 matches 9 bases. CDR1 and CDR2 from the germline V gene are SGHTA and FQGNSA. V gave up 5 bases and J gave up 7 bases; unmatched junction bases: 12. The CDR3 spans 16 residues.

The chain carries TRBV12-3 or TRBV12-4 and TRBJ1-2; perhaps TRBD1 as D (5 bases). V shed 8 bases and J shed 7 bases, with 11 bases lying between them. The CDR3 totals 11 residues. CDR3 amino acids: CASVRVSGYTF. CDR3 DNA: TGTGCCAGCGTCAGGGTATCTGGCTACACCTTC.

J is TRBJ2-7 and V is TRBV19; the D is unclear. The V end lost 5 bases, the J end lost 4 bases, and 9 bases lay between the germline ends. Germline V gene lookup returns CDR1 LNHDA and CDR2 SQIVND (reference sequence). CDR3 length equals 12 residues. The CDR3 here is CASSATTYEQYF. The CDR3 DNA sequence: TGTGCCAGTAGTGCCACCACATACGAGCAGTACTTC.

The V gene is TRBV6-5, the J gene TRBJ2-7; D may be TRBD1 (6 bases). Germline V gives CDR1 MNHEY, CDR2 SVGAGI. Trimming took 3 bases from V and 5 from J, leaving 11 bases between them. CDR3 length equals 13 residues. The CDR3 region is CASSYFSGDEQYF. CDR3 DNA: TGTGCCAGCAGTTATTTTTCAGGGGACGAGCAGTACTTC.

The CDR3 DNA sequence: TGTGCCAGTAGTAGAGGGAACCCCAATGAGCAGTTCTTC. This sequence encodes CASSRGNPNEQFF. This rearrangement joins TRBV19 to TRBJ2-1; D possibly corresponds to TRBD2 (5 bases). Trimming left V 4 bases short and J 6 bases short, with 10 bases between. CDR3 length equals 13 residues. Germline CDR1 is LNHDA and CDR2 is SQIVND (reference sequence).

The chain employs TRBV7-2 and TRBJ2-3, with TRBD2 identical over 13 bases. Germline assignment: CDR1 SGHTA and CDR2 FQGNSA. This CDR3 has 17 amino acids. The J segment lost 0 bases and the V segment lost 5 bases, leaving 5 bases of the junction unmatched. This chain's CDR3 is CASSNGTSGTSTDTQYF. The DNA of the CDR3 is TGTGCCAGCAGCAACGGGACTAGCGGGACTAGCACAGATACGCAGTATTTT.

This chain connects TRBV7-6 to TRBJ2-3; tentative D call: TRBD1 (6 bases). The ends were cut back, 5 bases at V and 4 bases at J, with 19 bases in the middle. Germline CDR1 is SGHVS and CDR2 is FNYEAQ. This CDR3 spans 16 amino acids. CDR3 nucleotides: TGTGCCAGCAGCCCGACGGGACACAGAGGCGCAGATACGCAGTATTTT. It encodes CASSPTGHRGADTQYF.

The chain uses TRBV7-2 and TRBJ2-7, with 7 bases fitting TRBD2. V shed 3 bases and J 3 bases; nucleotides not matched to a gene: 17. The CDR3 extends over 18 amino acids. Germline CDR1 and CDR2: SGHTA and FQGNSA. Here the CDR3 reads CASSFRFSGGRGFYEQYF. DNA of the CDR3: TGTGCCAGCAGCTTTCGCTTTAGTGGCGGGAGAGGGTTCTACGAGCAGTACTTC.

This chain links TRBV10-3 with TRBJ2-1; perhaps TRBD2 as D (6 bases). Germline V CDR1 and CDR2: ENHRY, SYGVKD. The CDR3 covers 15 residues. The germline V and J ends were trimmed by 0 bases and 8 bases, with 14 bases remaining between them. For the CDR3, the DNA is TGTGCCATCAGTGAGTCCTCGGGGGTCACGCATGAGCAGTTCTTC. Its translation: CAISESSGVTHEQFF.

This chain uses TRBV6-2 or TRBV6-3 with TRBJ2-3; 10 positions agree with TRBD2. Germline values: CDR1 MNHEY, CDR2 SVGEGT. Germline trimming cut 5 bases from V and 7 bases from J; bases unmatched to any gene: 15. CDR3 length: 17 amino acids. CDR3 sequence (DNA): TGTGCCAGCAGTAACCCCTGGTCTAGCGGGAGTGGTAATACGCAGTATTTT. It codes for CASSNPWSSGSGNTQYF.

The chain joins TRBV27 to TRBJ1-2; D not certain. Germline V gives CDR1 MNHEY, CDR2 SMNVEV (reference sequence). The CDR3 loop spans 13 amino acids. Deletions cut 4 bases from V and 4 bases from J, with 10 bases between. CDR3 residues: CASSSRGFYGYTF. The CDR3 nucleotides read TGTGCCAGCAGTTCCCGGGGTTTCTATGGCTACACCTTC.

This clone appeared a few times. V usage is TRBV5-1 and J usage is TRBJ2-1; 13 nucleotides agree with TRBD2. The CDR3 consists of 18 residues. V was clipped by 1 base and J by 1 base; unmatched bases: 5. Germline V gives CDR1 SGHRS, CDR2 YFSETQ. The DNA of the CDR3 is TGCGCCAGCAGCTTGAACGGACTAGCGGGGGTTTCCTACAATGAGCAGTTCTTC. Translating gives CASSLNGLAGVSYNEQFF.

This clone was recorded only once. The chain couples TRBV4-3 to TRBJ1-1; D ambiguous. Germline V gives CDR1 LGHNA, CDR2 YSLEER. The CDR3 consists of 13 residues. Trimming took 1 base from V and 4 from J, leaving 7 bases between them. CDR3 DNA sequence: TGCGCCAGCAGCCAAGCTGAGGGCACTGAAGCTTTCTTT. Translated, it gives CASSQAEGTEAFF.

This clone was detected only once. This chain links TRBV7-2 with TRBJ2-5, with D tentatively TRBD2 (5 bases). CDR3 length: 16 amino acids. V dropped 1 base and J dropped 4 bases, with 16 bases sitting between them. Germline values: CDR1 SGHTA, CDR2 FQGNSA. The chain's CDR3 is CASSLVSNRAGETQYF. CDR3 sequence (DNA): TGTGCCAGCAGCTTAGTCTCAAACCGGGCGGGAGAGACCCAGTACTTC.